The present T cell receptor (beta chain) was sequenced within a study of shared clonotypes between healthy human individuals. Study as a whole: Each donor contributed plates that comprised three CD4 naive, three CD4 memory, two CD8 naive and one CD8 memory. Study conclusions and caveats: An effect of sequencing depth on clonotype sharing among donors was expected.

The study drew all its donors from Caucasian adults living in Nashville, Tennessee. Researchers partitioned CD4+ cells into CD45RA+ naive and CD45RA-negative memory subsets. This clone has a single count. Its antigen is undetermined. Germline lookup yields CDR1 MNHEY and CDR2 SVGAGI. The V gene end was trimmed by 6 bases and the J gene end by 3 bases; junction bases not matched to a gene: 7. The CDR3 length is 15 residues. The repertoire was sequenced with immunoSEQ multiplex PCR; TCRdb's copy has only in-frame clones and lacks some. The profile shows about 1,500,000 clones, around 97% of them singletons.

The chain employs TRBV6-5 and TRBJ2-7; 11 bases line up with TRBD1. The sequencing sample was made of naive CD4+ T cells sorted from blood. The sample's subset: CD45RA+ positively selected. This TCR was sampled from a man aged 25 to 40 in good health. CDR3 region: CASRYTGTGGYEQYF. DNA of the CDR3: TGTGCCAGCAGATATACCGGGACAGGGGGCTACGAGCAGTACTTC.